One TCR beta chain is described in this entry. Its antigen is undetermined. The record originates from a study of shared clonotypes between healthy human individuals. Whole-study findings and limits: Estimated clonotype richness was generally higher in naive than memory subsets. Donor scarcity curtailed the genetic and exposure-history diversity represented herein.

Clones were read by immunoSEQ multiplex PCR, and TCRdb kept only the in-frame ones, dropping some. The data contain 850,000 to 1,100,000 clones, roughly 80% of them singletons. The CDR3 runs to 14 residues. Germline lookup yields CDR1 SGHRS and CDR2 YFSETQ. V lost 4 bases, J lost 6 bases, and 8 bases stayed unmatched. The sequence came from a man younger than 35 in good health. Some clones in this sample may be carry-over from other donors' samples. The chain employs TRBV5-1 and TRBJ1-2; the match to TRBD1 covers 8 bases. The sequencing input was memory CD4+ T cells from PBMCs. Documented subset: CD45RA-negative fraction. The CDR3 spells CASSIIQGEDGYTF. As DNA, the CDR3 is TGCGCCAGCAGCATCATACAGGGGGAAGATGGCTACACCTTC. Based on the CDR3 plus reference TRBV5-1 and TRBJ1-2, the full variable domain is KAGVTQTPRYLIKTRGQQVTLSCSPISGHRSVSWYQQTPGQGLQFLFEYFSETQRNKGNFPGRFSGRQFSNSRSEMNVSTLELGDSALYLCASSIIQGEDGYTFGSGTRLTVV.